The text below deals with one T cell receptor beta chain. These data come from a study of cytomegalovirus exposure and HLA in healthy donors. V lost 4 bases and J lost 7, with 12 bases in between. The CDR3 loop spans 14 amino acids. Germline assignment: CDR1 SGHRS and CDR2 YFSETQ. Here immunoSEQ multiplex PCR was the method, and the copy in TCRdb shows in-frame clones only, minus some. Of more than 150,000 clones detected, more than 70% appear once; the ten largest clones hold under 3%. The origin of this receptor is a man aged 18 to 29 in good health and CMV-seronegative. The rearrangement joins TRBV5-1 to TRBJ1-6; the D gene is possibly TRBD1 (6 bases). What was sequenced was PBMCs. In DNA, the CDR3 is TGCGCCAGCAGCCGGGACAATAGGAATTCACCCCTCCACTTT. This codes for CASSRDNRNSPLHF.